These 20 T cell receptor beta chains originate from one sample sequenced in a study of T-cell reconstitution after alpha-beta-depleted transplantation in children. Using unique molecular identifiers, the investigators prepared the TCRbeta library. TCRdb itself ran the PCR reads through MiXCR, one entry per CDR3 protein. This sample has 500,000 to 650,000 distinct CDR3 sequences; about an eighth occur once, and the top ten carry about 2.2%. The material was PBMCs, mostly from graft donor cells, obtained 360 days after TCRalphabeta/CD19-depleted stem cell transplant. These receptors were collected from a male patient under 18 who had a stem cell transplant for acute myeloid leukemia, so the T cells may come from the graft donor.

The genes are TRBV12-1 and TRBJ2-6; the D segment call TRBD1 is taken from the table without a DNA check. TRBV12-1 represents a pseudogene. CDR3 length equals 15 residues. The CDR3: CASRRDNSGANVLTF. For the CDR3, the DNA is TGTGCCAGCAGACGGGACAACTCTGGGGCCAACGTCCTGACTTTC.

This clonotype occurred once. The junction departs from the called germline gene at one end, perhaps through a read error. The chain recombines TRBV4-3 with TRBJ2-3, with 8 bases identical to TRBD1. Germline V gene sequence: CDR1 LGHNA, CDR2 YSLEER. This CDR3 has 17 amino acids. The CDR3 DNA sequence: TGCGCCAGCAGCCAAGCTGACAGGGGAGGCAGCAGAGATACGCAGTATTTT. This encodes CASSQADRGGSRDTQYF.

The chain joins TRBV25-1 to TRBJ2-3; D tentatively fits TRBD1 or TRBD2 (6 bases each). Germline CDR1 MGHDK, CDR2 SYGVNS. V dropped 4 bases and J dropped 3 bases, with 14 bases sitting between them. The CDR3 totals 15 residues. CDR3: CASSGLGGATDTQYF. The CDR3 region has the DNA TGTGCCAGCAGTGGCCTGGGGGGCGCGACAGATACGCAGTATTTT.

The chain has TRBV12-3 or TRBV12-4 and TRBJ2-7; TRBD2 might be the D (6 bases). The CDR3 runs 15 residues. V was pared by 6 bases and J by 6 bases, with 21 bases between. The CDR3 DNA is TGTGCCAGCAGCTTCCGGGACTCAGGCCCTATCGAGCAGTACTTC. This sequence encodes CASSFRDSGPIEQYF.

This clonotype was observed at least ten times. The chain carries TRBV12-3 or TRBV12-4 and TRBJ2-7; 11 positions agree with TRBD2. The CDR3 has 14 residues. The V and J ends lost 5 bases and 4 bases, in that order; junction bases with no gene match: 4. The CDR3 DNA sequence: TGTGCCAGCAGTGCCACTAGCGGGAGATACGAGCAGTACTTC. Amino acid sequence: CASSATSGRYEQYF.

The genes are TRBV20-1 and TRBJ2-1, with D uncertain. The CDR3 consists of 15 residues. Per the germline V gene, CDR1 is DFQATT and CDR2 is SNEGSKA (reference sequence). V lost 4 bases and J 0 bases, leaving 13 bases between the germline ends. CDR3 amino acids: CSAIGGRGSYNEQFF. The CDR3, as DNA: TGCAGTGCTATTGGCGGTCGTGGCTCCTACAATGAGCAGTTCTTC.

This clonotype was seen more than once but under ten times. CDR3 in DNA: TGCAGCGTTGTTCAACAAGGGTGGTATACCTACGAGCAGTACTTC. Its protein product is CSVVQQGWYTYEQYF. The chain uses TRBV29-1 and TRBJ2-7, with D hard to call. V dropped 4 bases and J dropped 2 bases, with 18 bases sitting between them. The V gene's germline CDR1 is SQVTM and CDR2 ANQGSEA. The CDR3 extends over 15 amino acids.

This clonotype was found a few times. The chain couples TRBV10-3 to TRBJ2-1; possible D gene TRBD1, 5 bases. V dropped 0 bases and J dropped 9 bases, with 15 bases sitting between them. The germline V gene has CDR1 ENHRY and CDR2 SYGVKD. CDR3 size: 15 residues. Here the CDR3 DNA reads TGTGCCATCAGTGAGTCGGAGTCAGGGATTAGTGAGCAGTTCTTC. Protein product: CAISESESGISEQFF.

This chain links TRBV6-2 or TRBV6-3 with TRBJ2-7; 9 bases are shared with TRBD2. Germline trimming cut 4 bases from V and 0 bases from J; bases unmatched to any gene: 7. CDR3 length: 16 residues. Germline V gene lookup returns CDR1 MNHEY and CDR2 SVGEGT. CDR3: CASSSNLAGSSYEQYF. The CDR3 coding sequence is TGTGCCAGCAGTTCGAACCTAGCGGGGAGCTCCTACGAGCAGTACTTC.

This clonotype was seen repeatedly, ten times or more. The chain has TRBV9 and TRBJ2-7; tentatively, D is TRBD2 (5 bases). The germline V gene has CDR1 SGDLS and CDR2 YYNGEE. V was trimmed by 3 bases and J by 4 bases, leaving 8 bases between them. The CDR3 contains 12 residues. CDR3 amino acids: CASSAGLYEQYF. CDR3 coding DNA: TGTGCCAGCAGCGCAGGACTGTACGAGCAGTACTTC.

In its sample, this clonotype was seen a few times. The chain joins TRBV20-1 to TRBJ2-1; the D is unclear. Between the trimmed V and J ends, which lost 1 base and 9 bases, there was a span of 16 bases. Germline-derived CDR1 and CDR2 are DFQATT and SNEGSKA (reference sequence). CDR3 length: 14 amino acids. DNA of the CDR3: TGCAGTGCTAGAGTTAGGTCCCTCTGGAGTGAGCAGTTCTTC. Translation: CSARVRSLWSEQFF.

This clonotype was counted only a few times. The chain uses TRBV7-3 and TRBJ2-6; D may be TRBD2 (6 bases). Deletions cut 5 bases from V and 2 bases from J, with 10 bases between. The germline V gene encodes CDR1 SGHTA and CDR2 FQGTGA. CDR3 length: 15 residues. The CDR3 is CASSPGGTGANVLTF. For the CDR3, the DNA is TGTGCCAGCAGCCCAGGAGGGACTGGGGCCAACGTCCTGACTTTC.

To note about this clonotype: Possible read error: a much larger clone is one base away. The rearrangement links TRBV12-3 or TRBV12-4 to TRBJ2-2; the D gene is possibly TRBD2 (6 bases). The CDR3 covers 14 residues. CDR3 DNA sequence: TGTGCCAGCAGTGGACCAAGGCGGGGCGGGGATCTGTTTTTT. This codes for CASSGPRRGGDLFF.

The V gene is TRBV11-2, the J gene TRBJ2-1, with 12 nucleotides matching TRBD2. Unmatched junction bases numbered 15, after V lost 3 bases and J lost 9 bases. CDR3 size: 18 residues. The germline CDR1 and CDR2 sequences are SGHAT and FQNNGV. The CDR3 DNA follows: TGTGCCAGCAGCTTTAGACTAGCGGGAGCCGGCCCCCGGAGTGAGCAGTTCTTC. Protein product: CASSFRLAGAGPRSEQFF.

The rearrangement uses TRBV10-3 and TRBJ2-7; D gene unclear. The V end lost 3 bases, the J end lost 7 bases, and 16 bases lay between the germline ends. The CDR3 has 14 amino acids. Germline-derived CDR1 and CDR2 are ENHRY and SYGVKD. This chain's CDR3 is CAISDRRLRREQYF. The CDR3 DNA reads TGTGCCATCAGTGATCGGCGCCTGAGGAGAGAGCAGTACTTC.

This clonotype was seen a few times. The chain employs TRBV7-3 and TRBJ2-3; 11 bases agree with TRBD2. Germline CDR1 reads SGHTA; CDR2 reads FQGTGA. Trimming removed 5 bases from V and 7 bases from J; junction bases left unmatched: 17. The CDR3 has 18 amino acids. CDR3 sequence: CASSRLPGIAGGPHTQYF. The CDR3 bases are TGTGCCAGCAGCCGCTTGCCGGGAATAGCGGGAGGGCCACATACGCAGTATTTT.

In its sample, this clonotype was seen a few times. The rearrangement joins TRBV7-2 to TRBJ2-3; 7 bases agree with TRBD2. With 5 bases clipped from V and 1 base from J, the junction kept 12 bases outside the gene matches. From germline, CDR1 is SGHTA and CDR2 FQGNSA. This CDR3 has 17 residues. CDR3 DNA: TGTGCCAGCAGCATGAGCCAAGCGGGATGGGGCACAGATACGCAGTATTTT. This gives the protein CASSMSQAGWGTDTQYF.

This clonotype appeared a few times. J is TRBJ1-5 and V is TRBV4-3; D possibly corresponds to TRBD1 (5 bases). The V gene's germline CDR1 is LGHNA and CDR2 YSLEER. The CDR3 has 15 residues. V lost 0 bases, J lost 6 bases, and 12 bases lay in between. This CDR3 reads CASSQDVAGLQPQHF. CDR3 in DNA: TGCGCCAGCAGCCAAGACGTCGCGGGGCTTCAGCCCCAGCATTTT.

This chain uses TRBV28 with TRBJ2-3, with 9 bases that match TRBD2. CDR1 is MDHEN and CDR2 is SYDVKM in the germline V gene. This CDR3 comprises 14 residues. V lost 5 bases, J lost 4 bases, and 4 bases stayed unmatched. The CDR3 protein is CASSPGLAPDTQYF. CDR3 bases: TGTGCCAGCAGTCCGGGACTAGCCCCAGATACGCAGTATTTT.

The rearrangement uses TRBV29-1 and TRBJ2-1; 12 nucleotides line up with TRBD2. Trimming at V came to 7 bases and at J to 8 bases, leaving 6 bases not matched to a gene. In germline, CDR1 is SQVTM, CDR2 ANQGSEA. The CDR3 length is 13 residues. CDR3 loop: CSGWTSGADEQFF. The CDR3, as DNA: TGCAGCGGGTGGACTAGCGGGGCAGATGAGCAGTTCTTC.